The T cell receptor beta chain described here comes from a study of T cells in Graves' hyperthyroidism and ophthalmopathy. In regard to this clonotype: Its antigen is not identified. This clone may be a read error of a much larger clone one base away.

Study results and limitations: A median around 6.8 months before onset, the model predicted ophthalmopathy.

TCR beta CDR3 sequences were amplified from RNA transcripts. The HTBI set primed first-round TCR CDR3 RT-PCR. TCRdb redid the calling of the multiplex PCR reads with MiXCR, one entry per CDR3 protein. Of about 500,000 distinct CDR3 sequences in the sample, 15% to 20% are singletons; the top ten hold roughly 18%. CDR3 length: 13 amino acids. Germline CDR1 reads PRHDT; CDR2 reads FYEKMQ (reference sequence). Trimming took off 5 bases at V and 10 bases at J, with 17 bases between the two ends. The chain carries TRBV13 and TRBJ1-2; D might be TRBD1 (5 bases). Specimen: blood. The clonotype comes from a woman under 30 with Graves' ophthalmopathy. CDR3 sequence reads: CASSVRVSGDYTF. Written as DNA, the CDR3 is TGTGCCAGCAGCGTCAGGGTTTCTGGCGACTACACCTTC. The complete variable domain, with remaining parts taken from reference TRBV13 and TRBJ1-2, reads AAGVIQSPRHLIKEKRETATLKCYPIPRHDTVYWYQQGPGQDPQFLISFYEKMQSDKGSIPDRFSAQQFSDYHSELNMSSLELGDSALYFCASSVRVSGDYTFGSGTRLTVV.